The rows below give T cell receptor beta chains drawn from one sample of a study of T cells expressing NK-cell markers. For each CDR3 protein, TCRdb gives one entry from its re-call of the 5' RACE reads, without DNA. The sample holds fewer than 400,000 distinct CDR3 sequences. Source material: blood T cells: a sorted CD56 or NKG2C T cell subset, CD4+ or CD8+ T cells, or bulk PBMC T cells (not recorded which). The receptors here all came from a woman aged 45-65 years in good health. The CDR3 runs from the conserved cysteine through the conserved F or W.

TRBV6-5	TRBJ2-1	CASSYSTQNEQFF
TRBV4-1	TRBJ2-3	CASSQLETGTTDTQYF
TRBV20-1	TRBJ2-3	CSARAIAGGRAQYF
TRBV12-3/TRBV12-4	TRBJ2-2	CASSEQGGRTGELFF
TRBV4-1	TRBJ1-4	CASSTATNEKLFF
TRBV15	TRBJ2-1	CATSRSQGWSEQFF
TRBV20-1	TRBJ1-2	CSASSTEHGYTF
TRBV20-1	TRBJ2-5	CSARDWRSGGPSGTQYF
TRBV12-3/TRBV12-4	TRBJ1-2	CASSFKANYGYTF
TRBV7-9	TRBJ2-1	CASSPGRGRDYNEQFF
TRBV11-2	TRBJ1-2	CASSLPGTDGYTF
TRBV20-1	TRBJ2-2	CSARRQGAGTGELFF
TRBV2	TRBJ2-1	CASSPRTSGNYNEQFF
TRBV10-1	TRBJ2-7	CASSESWVTEQYF
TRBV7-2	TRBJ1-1	CASSSANRGYYTEAFF
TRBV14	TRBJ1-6	CASSQTSNRNSPLHF
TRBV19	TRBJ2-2	CASLVNTGELFF
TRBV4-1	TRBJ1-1	CASTTGMNTEAFF
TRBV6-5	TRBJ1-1	CASSQPMGVAFF
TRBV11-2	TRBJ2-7	CASSSLAGEGYEQYF